The clone carrying this TCR beta chain was detected ten times or more. Its antigen is as yet unknown. This record comes from a study of response to subunit inactivated influenza vaccine. Germline V CDR1 and CDR2: MNHNS, SASEGT. The CDR3 has 17 residues. Trimming took 3 bases from V and 2 from J, leaving 17 bases between them. The study's findings and limits: The authors put forward the suggestion that each seasonal influenza vaccination may bring in only a limited number of new T cells.

One entry per CDR3 protein results from TCRdb running MiXCR on the RT-PCR reads. Of about 190,000 distinct CDR3 sequences in the sample, over 13% were seen once. This TCR was recovered from a man aged 45-65 years who received an inactivated influenza vaccine. The material was CD8+ T cells sorted from PBMCs, obtained roughly 5 days after vaccination. The chain couples TRBV6-1 to TRBJ2-1, with D perhaps being TRBD1 or TRBD2 (5 bases each). The CDR3 spells CASSDAGGGAAYNEQFF. The DNA for the CDR3 is TGTGCCAGCAGTGATGCGGGTGGTGGGGCCGCCTACAATGAGCAGTTCTTC.